The source of this T cell receptor (beta chain) is a study of response to subunit inactivated influenza vaccine. One entry per CDR3 protein results from TCRdb running MiXCR on the RT-PCR reads. Of fewer than 350,000 distinct CDR3 sequences in the sample, 20% to 25% were seen once. Germline values: CDR1 SEHNR, CDR2 FQNEAQ (reference sequence). After removal of 3 bases from V and 3 bases from J, the junction contained 6 bases not matched to a gene. CDR3 length: 16 amino acids. The source of this sequence is a man aged 45 to 75 who received an inactivated influenza vaccine. The material sequenced was PBMCs from blood, taken less than 22 months after vaccination. The rearrangement joins TRBV7-9 to TRBJ1-4; 8 bases map to TRBD1. CDR3 residues: CASSLDRELANEKLFF. DNA for the CDR3: TGTGCCAGCAGCTTGGACAGGGAGCTCGCTAATGAAAAACTGTTTTTT.